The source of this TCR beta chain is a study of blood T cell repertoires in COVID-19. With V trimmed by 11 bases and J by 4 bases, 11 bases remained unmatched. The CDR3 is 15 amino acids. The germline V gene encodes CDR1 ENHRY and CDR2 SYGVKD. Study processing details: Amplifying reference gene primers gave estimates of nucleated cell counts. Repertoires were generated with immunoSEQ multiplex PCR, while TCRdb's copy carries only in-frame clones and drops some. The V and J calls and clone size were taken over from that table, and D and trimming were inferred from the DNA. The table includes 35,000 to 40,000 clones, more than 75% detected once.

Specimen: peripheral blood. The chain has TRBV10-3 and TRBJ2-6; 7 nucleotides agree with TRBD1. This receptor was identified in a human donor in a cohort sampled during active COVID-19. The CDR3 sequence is CAPQTGWLGANVLTF. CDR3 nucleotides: TGTGCCCCTCAGACAGGGTGGTTAGGGGCCAACGTCCTGACTTTC.